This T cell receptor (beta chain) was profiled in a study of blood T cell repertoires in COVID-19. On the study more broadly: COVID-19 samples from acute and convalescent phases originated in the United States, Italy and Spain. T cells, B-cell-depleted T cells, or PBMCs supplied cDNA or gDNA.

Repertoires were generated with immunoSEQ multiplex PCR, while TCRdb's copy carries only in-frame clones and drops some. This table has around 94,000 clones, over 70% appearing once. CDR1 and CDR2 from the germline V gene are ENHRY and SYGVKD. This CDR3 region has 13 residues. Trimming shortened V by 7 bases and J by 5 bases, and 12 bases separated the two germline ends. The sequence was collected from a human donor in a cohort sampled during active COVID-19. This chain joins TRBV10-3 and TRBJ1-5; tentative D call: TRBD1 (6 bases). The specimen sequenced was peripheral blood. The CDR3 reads CAINGQIDQPQHF. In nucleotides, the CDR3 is TGTGCCATCAATGGACAGATCGATCAGCCCCAGCATTTT.